This T cell receptor beta chain comes out of a study of T-cell reconstitution after alpha-beta-depleted transplantation in children. Regarding the study as a whole: From surviving recipient T cells and thymic progenitors came the high day-60 TCRbeta diversity observed in some patients.

Germline V gene sequence: CDR1 SGHNT, CDR2 YYREEE (reference sequence). CDR3 size: 15 residues. The ends were cut back, 3 bases at V and 0 bases at J, with 11 bases in the middle. Construction of the TCRbeta library involved unique molecular identifiers. Each CDR3 protein gets one entry after TCRdb re-called the PCR reads with MiXCR. Seen here are hundreds of thousands of distinct CDR3 sequences, 10% observed once, and the top ten hold less than 9%. Turning to this clonotype: Antigen specificity is unknown.

This chain connects TRBV5-4 to TRBJ2-3; D remains unclear. This receptor was identified in a boy younger than two with acute myeloid leukemia, due to receive a stem cell transplant. The sequences come from PBMCs, collected before TCRalphabeta/CD19-depleted stem cell transplant. In nucleotides, the CDR3 is TGTGCCAGCAGCTCGAGTAGGCCGAGCACAGATACGCAGTATTTT. Translation: CASSSSRPSTDTQYF.